This entry concerns a single TCR beta chain. This clone's antigen is unknown. No much larger clonotype is one base removed from it; base qualities were not supplied. These data are taken from a study of siplizumab effects on memory and regulatory T cells (dated by TCRdb to the late 2010s). Notes on the research overall: The study looked at the effect of siplizumab, an anti-CD2 antibody, on alloreactive T-cell subsets in allogeneic mixed lymphocyte reactions made from human PBMCs. Results and caveats for the whole study, not just this receptor: In reactions with siplizumab, an average of roughly 70% of mappable alloreactive CD4+ clones were Treg-derived, compared with approximately 29% in control reactions. Whether proliferating Tregs from siplizumab cultures actually had suppressive function was not functionally confirmed. Unstimulated naive T cells appeared more diverse than memory T cells, and naive cells seemed to contribute substantially to the alloresponse. Sequences below about 10^-5 frequency were poorly captured, so only a minor fraction of alloreactive clones could be mapped to unstimulated subsets. Siplizumab significantly reduced the cumulative frequency of alloreactive sequences traceable to unstimulated CD4+ memory T cells. A naive or memory phenotype could not be assigned to roughly 75-95% of proliferating CD4+ or CD8+ clones.

Libraries were prepared through the immunoSEQ multiplex PCR assay. Approximately 100,000 TCR templates per sample were assayed on the deep sequencing platform. Genomic DNA extracted from sorted T cells was the material used for TCRbeta CDR3 sequencing. From the authors' description of their analysis: The R programming language was used for the clonal analysis of the TCRbeta CDR3 data. Alloreactive CD4+ and CD8+ clones were defined by comparing unstimulated samples with post-reaction CFSE-low samples. Regulatory or non-regulatory origin of alloreactive CD4+ clones was assigned by matching sequences to the sorted unstimulated Treg and non-Treg repertoires. The table comes from immuneACCESS by way of TCRdb, which keeps in-frame sequences with V and J called. Part of the clones is missing from these tables; in studies checked, under half for an unresolved V gene and the rest for unknown reasons. The V and J calls and the clone size are those of that table, but D and trimming were determined from the DNA. Counted in this sample were tens of thousands of clones; roughly nine tenths of them appeared once. Together, the top ten hold around 30% of the sample.

Sorted unstimulated T cells and proliferating T cells recovered from mixed lymphocyte reactions were subjected to TCRbeta CDR3 sequencing. Fresh whole blood from 9 to 10 HLA-typed healthy donors served as the source for isolating PBMCs. From V the trimming removes 4 bases and from J it removes 4 bases, while the gene matches leave 10 bases of the junction unaccounted for. Its CDR3 holds 16 amino acids, cysteine through phenylalanine. The DNA shown is the 48-base CDR3, in frame from base 1. Via the germline V gene, CDR1 is SGHTA and CDR2 FQGNSA. This clonotype originated in a human donor in good health. The source material was CD8+ T cells sorted from blood. The V and J segments used are TRBV7-2 and TRBJ2-3, and 8 junction bases match TRBD1. The CDR3 has the sequence CASSSRTGPWADTQYF. The sequence in DNA is TGTGCCAGCAGCTCCAGGACAGGGCCGTGGGCAGATACGCAGTATTTT. The full variable domain, completed from the reference TRBV7-2 and TRBJ2-3 proteins outside the CDR3, reads GAGVSQSPSNKVTEKGKDVELRCDPISGHTALYWYRQSLGQGLEFLIYFQGNSAPDKSGLPSDRFSAERTGGSVSTLTIQRTQQEDSAVYLCASSSRTGPWADTQYFGPGTRLTVL.